This TCR beta chain was observed in a study of shared clonotypes between healthy human individuals. Study details: Each donor's CD8 memory used one plate, CD8 naive two, each CD4 subset three. Findings and limits, study-wide: Researchers sampled blood only, noting tissue repertoires likely differ.

Each subset's genomic DNA was shared equally among a number of immunoSEQ plates. Authors' processing steps: ImmunoSEQ junction-only sequences lacked quality scores, so their filtering differed. Method: immunoSEQ multiplex PCR; TCRdb's copy keeps in-frame clones and lacks some. V and J calls and clone size are given by that table; D and trimming were obtained from the DNA. The sample gives about 2,200,000 clones, roughly 91% of which show up once; approximately 1.7% is in the top ten. As defined, naive CD8 cells were CD45RO-negative and positively selected for CCR7, with terminally differentiated effector memory CD45RA+ cells excluded. CDR3 length equals 17 residues. In germline, CDR1 is MNHEY, CDR2 SMNVEV (reference sequence). Trimming cost V 5 bases and J 5 bases; bases outside gene matches: 15. Remarks on this clone: The antigen is unknown.

V usage is TRBV27 and J usage is TRBJ1-1; TRBD1 matches at 9 bases. This receptor was obtained from a man between 18 and 35 years old in good health. Some clones in this sample may be carry-over from other donors' samples. Sequenced input: naive CD8+ T cells from PBMCs. The CDR3 protein is CASSLLGGTGRWTEAFF. Written as DNA, the CDR3 is TGTGCCAGCAGTCTGCTTGGGGGGACAGGGCGTTGGACTGAAGCTTTCTTT.